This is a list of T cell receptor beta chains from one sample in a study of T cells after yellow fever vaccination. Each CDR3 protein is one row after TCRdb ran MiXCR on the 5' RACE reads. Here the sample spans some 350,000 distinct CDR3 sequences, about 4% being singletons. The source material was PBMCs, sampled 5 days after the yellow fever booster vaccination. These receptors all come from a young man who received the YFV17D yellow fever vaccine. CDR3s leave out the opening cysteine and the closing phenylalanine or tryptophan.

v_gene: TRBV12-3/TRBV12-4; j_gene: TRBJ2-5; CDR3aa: ASSIQVLQETQY
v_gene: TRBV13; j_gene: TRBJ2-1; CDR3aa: ASSVGTVFREQF
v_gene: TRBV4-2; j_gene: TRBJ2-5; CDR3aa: ASSQGSYGSGEETQY
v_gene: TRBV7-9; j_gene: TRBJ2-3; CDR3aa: ASSLGTSGADTQY
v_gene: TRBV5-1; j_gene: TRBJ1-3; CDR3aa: ASSLRDRRDGNTIY
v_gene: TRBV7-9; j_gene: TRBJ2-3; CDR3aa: ASSLVDVDTQY
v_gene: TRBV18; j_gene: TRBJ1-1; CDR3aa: ASSPRTGGFEAF
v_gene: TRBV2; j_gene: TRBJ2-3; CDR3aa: ASRAGGNTDTQY
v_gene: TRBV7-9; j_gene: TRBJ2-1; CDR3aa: ASSDRPGRGSSYNEQF
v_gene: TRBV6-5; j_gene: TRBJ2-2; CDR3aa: ASSSGWIRTGELF
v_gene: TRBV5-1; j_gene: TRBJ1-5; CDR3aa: ASSLAGNQPQH
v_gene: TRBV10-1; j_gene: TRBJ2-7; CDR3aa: ASSESIGGTPIRRY
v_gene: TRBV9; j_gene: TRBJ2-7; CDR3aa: ASSPGDRVYYEQY
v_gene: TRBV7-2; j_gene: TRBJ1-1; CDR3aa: ASSLMTGVNTEAF
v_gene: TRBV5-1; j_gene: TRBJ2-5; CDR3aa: ASNPDGGPPLETQY
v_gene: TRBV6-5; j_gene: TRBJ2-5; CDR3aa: ASSDSGTSGPEAQY
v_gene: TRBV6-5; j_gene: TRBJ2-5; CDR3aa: ASTIRGGGVQETQY
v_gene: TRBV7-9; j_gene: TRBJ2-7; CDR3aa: ASSFGFNEQY
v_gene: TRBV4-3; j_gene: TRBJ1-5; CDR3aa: ASSQDWAIQGYQPQH
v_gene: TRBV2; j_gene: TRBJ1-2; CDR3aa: ASTPLGTGEGYT
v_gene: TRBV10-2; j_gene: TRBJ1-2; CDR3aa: ASGGLGPYGYT
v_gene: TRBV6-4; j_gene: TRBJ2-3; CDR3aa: ASSLYPSADTQY
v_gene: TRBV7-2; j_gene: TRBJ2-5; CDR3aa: ASSLMYIAGGQETQY
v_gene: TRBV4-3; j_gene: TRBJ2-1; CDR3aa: ASSQWTSGGSYNEQF
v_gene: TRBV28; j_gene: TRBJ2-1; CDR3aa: ASSLLGGGNNEQF
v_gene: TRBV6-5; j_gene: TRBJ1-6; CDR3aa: ASRGSQGKNSPLH
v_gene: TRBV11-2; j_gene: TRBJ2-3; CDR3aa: ASSFTFTDTQY
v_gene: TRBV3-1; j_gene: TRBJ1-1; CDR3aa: ASSPEGDATEAF
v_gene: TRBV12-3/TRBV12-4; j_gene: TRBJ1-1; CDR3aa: ASSSQQVTEAF
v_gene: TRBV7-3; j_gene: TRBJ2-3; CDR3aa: ASSLQPNTDTQY
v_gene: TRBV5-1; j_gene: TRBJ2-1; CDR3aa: ASSVGSYNEQF
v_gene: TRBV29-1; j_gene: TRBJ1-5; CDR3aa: SVQTGISNQPQH
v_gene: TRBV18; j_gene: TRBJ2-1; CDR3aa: ASSPSGELEQF
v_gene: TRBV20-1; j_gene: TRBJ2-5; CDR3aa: SARKYTGQETQY
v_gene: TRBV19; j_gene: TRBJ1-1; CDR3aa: ASRGGTGGPNTEAF
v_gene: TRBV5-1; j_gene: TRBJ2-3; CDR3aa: ASSAGQVADTQY
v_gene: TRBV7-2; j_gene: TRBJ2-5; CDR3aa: AIGSYQETQY
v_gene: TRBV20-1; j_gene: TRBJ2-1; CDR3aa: SARDPGGPGNNEQF
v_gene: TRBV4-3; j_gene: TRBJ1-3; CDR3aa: ASSQDWLEPSGNTIY
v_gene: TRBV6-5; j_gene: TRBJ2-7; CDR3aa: ASSYQDRGYEQY
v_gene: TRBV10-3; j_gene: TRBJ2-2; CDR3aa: AISVIAGVGELF